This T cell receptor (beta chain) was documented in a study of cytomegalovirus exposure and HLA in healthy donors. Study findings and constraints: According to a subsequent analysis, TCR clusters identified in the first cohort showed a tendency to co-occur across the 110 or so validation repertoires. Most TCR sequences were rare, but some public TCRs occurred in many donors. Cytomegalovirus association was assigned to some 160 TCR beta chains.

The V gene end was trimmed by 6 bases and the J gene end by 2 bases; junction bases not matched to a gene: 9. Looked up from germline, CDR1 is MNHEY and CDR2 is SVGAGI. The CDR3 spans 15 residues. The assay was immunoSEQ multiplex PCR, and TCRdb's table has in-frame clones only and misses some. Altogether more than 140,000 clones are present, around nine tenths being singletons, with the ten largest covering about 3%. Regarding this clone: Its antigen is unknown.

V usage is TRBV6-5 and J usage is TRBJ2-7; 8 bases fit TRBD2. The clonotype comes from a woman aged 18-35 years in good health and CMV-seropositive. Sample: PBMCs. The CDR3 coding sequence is TGTGCCAGCAGCCCATCCCAGCGGGGGACCTACGAGCAGTACTTC. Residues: CASSPSQRGTYEQYF.